This TCR beta chain was documented in a study of T cell repertoires in cytomegalovirus infection (dated by TCRdb to 2018 to 2020). About the investigation overall: Because public TCR beta signatures pointed to carriage of CMV infection together with the matching HLA type, the HLA type of each donor mattered for the analysis. What the research found in general, with its limitations: Cumulative frequency of public TCR beta family members discriminated carriers of CMV infection plus the relevant HLA type in this cohort and an independent 352-donor cohort. The ex vivo response was dominated by HLA-C-restricted CMV-specific TCR beta clonotypes, and the single most frequent clonotype in two of eight donors was supplied by these HLA-C-restricted clonotypes.

Sequenced using an Illumina HiSeq 1500. TCRdb itself trimmed the public reads at Q25 with fastp, ran MiXCR and retained productive beta chains. Rows with one shared CDR3 protein collapse into an entry with the most common genes and DNA. Here the sample has some 350,000 distinct CDR3 sequences; 15% to 20% occur a single time. The ten largest clones add up to around 10% of the sample. V loses 5 bases, J loses 3 bases, and the germline ends lie 19 bases apart. The germline V gene encodes CDR1 LNHNV and CDR2 YYDKDF (reference sequence). From the cysteine up to the phenylalanine, the CDR3 has a length of 17 residues. CDR3 DNA is the only sequence kept; it has 51 bases, read in frame from the first base. Details on this clonotype: The clone's antigen remains unknown. Base qualities are not at hand, and no much larger clone is one base apart.

This TCR came from a human donor in good health (CMV status not recorded). Some clones in this sample may be carry-over from other donors' samples. Recombination joined TRBV15 with TRBJ1-4, with no reliable assignment of the D segment. The material sequenced was PBMCs. Here the CDR3 is given as CATSPRGWLASNEKLFF. The sequenced DNA: TGTGCCACCAGCCCCCGAGGGTGGCTGGCATCTAATGAAAAACTGTTTTTT.